This is a list of T cell receptor beta chains from one sample in a study of T cells in Graves' hyperthyroidism and ophthalmopathy. One entry per CDR3 protein, called by TCRdb with MiXCR from the multiplex PCR reads. The data contain about 400,000 distinct CDR3 sequences, about an eighth of them singletons. Sequencing was carried out using blood. All receptors come from a man over 45 with Graves' ophthalmopathy. CDR3s include the opening cysteine and the closing phenylalanine or tryptophan. The D gene is left open where the match is weak. Expanded clones get a size class; other rows say once, few or many, or leave the size out.

TRBV28	many	TRBD2	TRBJ2-5	TGTGCCAGCAGTTCTCCGGGACTAGCGGACCAAGAGACCCAGTACTTC	CASSSPGLADQETQYF
TRBV9	few	.	TRBJ1-1	TGTGCCAGCAGCGTAGATCCGGGCCAGAACACTGAAGCTTTCTTT	CASSVDPGQNTEAFF
TRBV5-1	.	TRBD2	TRBJ2-2	TGCGCCAGCAGCCAGGGACTAGCGGCGACCGGGGAGCTGTTTTTT	CASSQGLAATGELFF
TRBV19	.	TRBD2	TRBJ2-2	TGTGCCAGCTTTGCGGGAGGGATAAACACCGGGGAGCTGTTTTTT	CASFAGGINTGELFF
TRBV7-9	few	.	TRBJ1-4	TGTGCCAGCAGCTCTTACAGGGCCGCAACTAATGAAAAACTGTTTTTT	CASSSYRAATNEKLFF
TRBV11-2	many	TRBD2	TRBJ2-3	TGTGCCAGCAGCTTAGTAGCGGGAGCCTCAGATACGCAGTATTTT	CASSLVAGASDTQYF
TRBV27	.	.	TRBJ2-6	TGTGCCAGCAGTCCGATGGGGCTCTCTGGGGCCAACGTCCTGACTTTC	CASSPMGLSGANVLTF
TRBV19	few	TRBD2	TRBJ2-2	TGTGCCAGTACCGCTAGCGGGAGTTTCGCCCCGAACACCGGGGAGCTGTTTTTT	CASTASGSFAPNTGELFF
TRBV2	many	TRBD1	TRBJ1-1	TGTGCCAGCAGTCGGGACAGGAACACTGAAGCTTTCTTT	CASSRDRNTEAFF
TRBV11-2	many	.	TRBJ1-1	TGTGCCAGCAGCTCCTCCCTGAACACTGAAGCTTTCTTT	CASSSSLNTEAFF
TRBV19	.	TRBD1	TRBJ1-5	TGTGCCAGTAATAAAATGGACAGGGACAATCAGCCCCAGCATTTT	CASNKMDRDNQPQHF
TRBV5-1	few	.	TRBJ2-1	TGCGCCAGCAGCTTGGAGGCAGGGCCGGCAAAGCAGTTCTTC	CASSLEAGPAKQFF
TRBV28	.	.	TRBJ2-2	TGTGCCAGCAGTTCACAGGGCACCGGGGAGCTGTTTTTT	CASSSQGTGELFF
TRBV7-9	.	TRBD2	TRBJ2-1	TGTGCCAGCAGCTTGATTGGGGGGGAGGCCAATGAGCAGTTCTTC	CASSLIGGEANEQFF
TRBV12-3/TRBV12-4	many	.	TRBJ1-2	TGTGCCAGCAGTTCCAGGGCCGGGGGGCATGGCTACACCTTC	CASSSRAGGHGYTF
TRBV19	.	.	TRBJ2-2	TGTGCCAGTAGGCTCAGCGTGAACACCGGGGAGCTGTTTTTT	CASRLSVNTGELFF
TRBV11-2	many	.	TRBJ2-7	TGTGCCAGCAGCTTAGGGCCCGGCTACGAGCAGTACTTC	CASSLGPGYEQYF
TRBV7-9	many	TRBD1	TRBJ2-6	TGTGCCAGCAGCCACGGGACAGGGGGCGCTGGGGCCAACGTCCTGACTTTC	CASSHGTGGAGANVLTF
TRBV5-1	many	.	TRBJ2-3	TGCGCCAGCAGCAACCGTTGGGGCACAGATACGCAGTATTTT	CASSNRWGTDTQYF
TRBV29-1	.	TRBD1	TRBJ1-2	TGCAGCGTGGATCCGGACAGGGCGGCTGGCTACACCTTC	CSVDPDRAAGYTF
TRBV11-2	many	.	TRBJ2-1	TGTGCCAGCAGCTCGATAACAGGGAACAATGAGCAGTTCTTC	CASSSITGNNEQFF
TRBV29-1	.	.	TRBJ1-2	TGCAGCGGCAAAACGACAGACTCGAACTATGGCTACACCTTC	CSGKTTDSNYGYTF
TRBV28	.	.	TRBJ1-2	TGTGCCAGCAGTTTTCCGGGGGGCGCTTATGGCTACACCTTC	CASSFPGGAYGYTF
TRBV20-1	many	TRBD2	TRBJ2-1	TGCAGTGCTGTACCTAGCGGTACCCTACAGGATGAGCAGTTCTTC	CSAVPSGTLQDEQFF
TRBV27	.	TRBD2	TRBJ2-7	TGTGCCAGCAGTTCCGGGGGGGGCGAGCAGTACTTC	CASSSGGGEQYF
TRBV4-1	few	TRBD1	TRBJ2-2	TGCGCCAGCAGCCGCAGTGACAGGGCAAGCGGGGAGCTGTTTTTT	CASSRSDRASGELFF
TRBV28	many	.	TRBJ2-7	TGTGCCAGCAGGACAGTTGACGAGCAGTACTTC	CASRTVDEQYF
TRBV5-8	many	.	TRBJ2-1	TGTGCCAGCAGCTTGCGGGTGGGACCGTACAATGAGCAGTTCTTC	CASSLRVGPYNEQFF
TRBV11-2	few	.	TRBJ2-1	TGTGCCAGCAGCTTATTTATTGCACTTGAGCAGTTCTTC	CASSLFIALEQFF
TRBV6-1	.	.	TRBJ2-2	TGTGCCAGCAGTGAAGTCCCGTTAACTGGGGAGCTGTTTTTT	CASSEVPLTGELFF
TRBV6-1	.	.	TRBJ1-2	TGTGCCAGCAGAAAGACAGTGTCAGACTATGGCTACACCTTC	CASRKTVSDYGYTF
TRBV3-1	.	.	TRBJ2-1	TGTGCCAGCAGCCGGTTCGACAATGAGCAGTTCTTC	CASSRFDNEQFF
TRBV29-1	few	.	TRBJ2-2	TGCAGCGTTCTCAGGGGTACCGGGGAGCTGTTTTTT	CSVLRGTGELFF
TRBV4-1	few	TRBD2	TRBJ2-2	TGCGCCAGCAGCCGTAGCGGACTAGCGGACGGGGAGCTGTTTTTT	CASSRSGLADGELFF
TRBV28	many	.	TRBJ1-2	TGTGCCAGCAGTTTTTGGGGAAGTGGTAACTATGGCTACACCTTC	CASSFWGSGNYGYTF
TRBV5-1	.	TRBD2	TRBJ2-3	TGCGCCAGCAGCCTGGGCGGGAGGGAGAGGTCCACAGATACGCAGTATTTT	CASSLGGRERSTDTQYF
TRBV19	.	.	TRBJ1-2	TGTGCCAGTAGTACCGGACAGACCCTTGGGGGCTACACCTTC	CASSTGQTLGGYTF
TRBV29-1	.	.	TRBJ1-1	TGCAGCGTTGCCCTCCTGGCAGGGTCGAACACTGAAGCTTTCTTT	CSVALLAGSNTEAFF
TRBV18	many	TRBD1	TRBJ2-1	TGTGCCAGCTCACCCCAAGGACAGGGGTCATACAATGAGCAGTTCTTC	CASSPQGQGSYNEQFF
TRBV20-1	many	.	TRBJ2-5	TGCAGTGCTAGATGGCCCTACCAAGAGACCCAGTACTTC	CSARWPYQETQYF
TRBV25-1	few	.	TRBJ2-1	TGTGCCAGCTCATCTTGGGGTAGCTCCTACAATGAGCAGTTCTTC	CASSSWGSSYNEQFF
TRBV6-1	many	TRBD2	TRBJ2-1	TGTGCCAGCAACCCGGGACTACCAAGCTCCTACAATGAGCAGTTCTTC	CASNPGLPSSYNEQFF
TRBV7-8	many	TRBD1	TRBJ1-1	TGTGCCAGCACCAAGGGGGAACAGGGGGTAGCTGAAGCTTTCTTT	CASTKGEQGVAEAFF
TRBV3-1	many	TRBD2	TRBJ2-3	TGTGCCAGCAGCCAGCGGGAGTTCGAAGATACGCAGTATTTT	CASSQREFEDTQYF
TRBV5-1	many	TRBD1	TRBJ1-2	TGCGCCAGCAGCTTGGGACAGGGGTTTGATGGCTACACCTTC	CASSLGQGFDGYTF
TRBV7-8	many	.	TRBJ2-5	TGTGCCAGCAGCCGAGGACAGCTCCAAGAGACCCAGTACTTC	CASSRGQLQETQYF
TRBV6-1	.	TRBD2	TRBJ2-3	TGTGCCAGCAGGCAACCTAGCGGTAACACAGATACGCAGTATTTT	CASRQPSGNTDTQYF